What follows are 4 T cell receptor beta chains derived from one specimen sequenced in a study of cytomegalovirus exposure and HLA in healthy donors. The PCR used 60 Vbeta and 13 Jbeta primers. Sequencing used immunoSEQ multiplex PCR; TCRdb keeps in-frame clones, though not all of them. The sample consists of a few hundred thousand clones, 75% to 85% of them appearing once. Sequencing was carried out using PBMCs. Source of these receptors: a girl aged 10 to 17 in good health and CMV-seronegative.

This clone showed up just a few times. This chain uses TRBV7-9 with TRBJ1-5; TRBD1 is a possible D gene (6 bases). The CDR3 length is 14 residues. The germline V and J ends were trimmed by 2 bases and 7 bases, with 12 bases remaining between them. Germline CDR1 reads SEHNR; CDR2 reads FQNEAQ (reference sequence). As DNA, the CDR3 is TGTGCCAGCAGCTTACAGGGGAGGGGGCAGCCCCAGCATTTT. This encodes CASSLQGRGQPQHF.

The chain uses TRBV6-1 and TRBJ1-5; 8 nucleotides line up with TRBD1. After removal of 4 bases from V and 1 base from J, the junction contained 3 bases not matched to a gene. The CDR3 has 15 amino acids. Germline values: CDR1 MNHNS, CDR2 SASEGT. The CDR3 is CASSADRGSNQPQHF. CDR3 sequence (DNA): TGTGCCAGCAGTGCAGACAGGGGAAGCAATCAGCCCCAGCATTTT.

This chain links TRBV7-9 with TRBJ2-3, with TRBD2 matching over 8 bases. V shed 7 bases, J shed 4 bases, and the junction held 10 bases outside the gene matches. Germline V gene data show CDR1 as SEHNR and CDR2 as FQNEAQ (reference sequence). The CDR3 is made up of 15 amino acids. CDR3 region: CASTVGAGVPDTQYF. CDR3 nucleotide sequence: TGTGCCAGCACCGTGGGAGCGGGAGTCCCAGATACGCAGTATTTT.

This clone showed up just once. This rearrangement joins TRBV6-1 to TRBJ2-5; 8 nucleotides agree with TRBD1. This CDR3 has 14 residues. CDR1 and CDR2 from the germline V gene are MNHNS and SASEGT. V lost 6 bases to trimming and J lost 4 bases; unmatched junction nucleotides: 7. CDR3 sequence (DNA): TGTGCCAGCAGGAGAGACAGGGGAAGAGAGACCCAGTACTTC. Translated, it gives CASRRDRGRETQYF.